This T cell receptor beta chain was captured in a study of cytotoxic CD8 clonotypes in ibrutinib-treated CLL. On the study more broadly: Averaging across samples gave roughly 230,000 productive templates and fewer than 100,000 productive rearrangements.

Study-level points and caveats: Under therapy, public clonotypes either contracted or stayed stable, and they were uncommon. Clonality increased at ibrutinib response and stayed stable in sustained remission. At progression, however, it fell back toward baseline.

In regard to this clone: The antigen remains undetermined.

Sequencing was designed to attain a depth spanning 1 in 200,000 to 1 in 1 million T cells. Generated by immunoSEQ multiplex PCR, the TCRdb table keeps only in-frame clones and is missing some. The table lists about 68,000 clones, over 75% of them singletons. The CDR3 contains 15 residues. Trimming cost V 0 bases and J 5 bases, with 13 bases left between them. Germline V gene lookup returns CDR1 SGHVS and CDR2 FQNEAQ. The chain is built from TRBV7-8 and TRBJ2-5; possible D gene TRBD2, 5 bases. The source is a human donor with chronic lymphocytic leukemia. Specimen: PBMCs, collected at disease progression, from a patient treated with ibrutinib. The CDR3 reads CASSLAVRVGETQYF. The CDR3 bases are TGTGCCAGCAGCTTAGCGGTGAGGGTAGGGGAGACCCAGTACTTC.